This is a list of T cell receptor beta chains from one sample in a study of cytomegalovirus exposure and HLA in healthy donors. Clones were read by immunoSEQ multiplex PCR, and TCRdb kept only the in-frame ones, dropping some. Of some 180,000 clones listed, roughly 74% are singletons. Sequenced sample: PBMCs. The source of these receptors is a woman under 40 in good health and CMV-seronegative. CDR3s include the opening cysteine and the closing phenylalanine or tryptophan. The D gene is left open where the match is weak. Rows give clone size only sometimes, using once, few, many, or a class for an expanded clone.

D,J,V,size,CDR3,DNA
TRBD1,TRBJ1-6,TRBV6-1,NA,CASSATGAYSPLHF,TGTGCCAGCAGTGCTACAGGGGCGTATTCACCCCTCCACTTT
NA,TRBJ2-3,TRBV29-1,NA,CSVVPWTASTDTQYF,TGCAGCGTTGTCCCCTGGACAGCTAGCACAGATACGCAGTATTTT
NA,TRBJ1-2,TRBV10-2,few,CASSDVSRGRYTF,TGCGCCAGCAGTGATGTCTCGCGGGGGAGATACACCTTC
NA,TRBJ2-1,TRBV27,NA,CASSSGLDDEQFF,TGTGCCAGCAGTTCGGGATTGGACGATGAGCAGTTCTTC
TRBD2,TRBJ2-1,TRBV9,NA,CASSGPSGTSRLGEQFF,TGTGCCAGCAGCGGCCCTAGCGGGACTTCCCGGTTGGGTGAGCAGTTCTTC
TRBD1,TRBJ2-7,TRBV7-2,NA,CASSSPGQGPGYEQYF,TGTGCCAGCAGCTCCCCGGGACAGGGTCCGGGATACGAGCAGTACTTC
NA,TRBJ2-1,TRBV7-6,NA,CASSTLLSPRSSYNEQFF,TGTGCCAGCAGTACCCTCTTAAGCCCCCGGAGCTCCTACAATGAGCAGTTCTTC
NA,TRBJ1-1,TRBV9,NA,CASSALQSMNTEAFF,TGTGCCAGCAGCGCCCTACAGAGCATGAACACTGAAGCTTTCTTT
NA,TRBJ2-7,TRBV11-2,few,CASSGRGESSYEQYF,TGTGCCAGCAGCGGCCGGGGAGAGAGCTCCTACGAGCAGTACTTC
NA,TRBJ1-1,TRBV5-1,once,CASSLTTGPEAFF,TGCGCCAGCAGCCTTACAACAGGGCCTGAAGCTTTCTTT
TRBD1,TRBJ2-7,TRBV4-2,NA,CASSQGTVYEQYF,TGTGCCAGCAGCCAGGGGACAGTCTACGAGCAGTACTTC
TRBD1,TRBJ2-2,TRBV14,few,CASSHGDRGLAGELFF,TGTGCCAGCAGCCACGGGGACAGGGGGCTGGCCGGGGAGCTGTTTTTT
NA,TRBJ1-4,TRBV7-8,NA,CASSQSDATNEKLFF,TGTGCCAGCAGCCAGTCAGATGCAACTAATGAAAAACTGTTTTTT
NA,TRBJ1-2,TRBV21-1,NA,CASSKAITGNYGYTF,TGTGCCAGCAGCAAAGCTATCACAGGGAACTATGGCTACACCTTC
NA,TRBJ1-1,TRBV7-6,NA,CASGVGMNTEAFF,TGTGCCAGCGGAGTCGGGATGAACACTGAAGCTTTCTTT
TRBD2,TRBJ2-3,TRBV9,NA,CASSVGLAGGGTDTQYF,TGTGCCAGCAGCGTGGGACTTGCGGGAGGGGGGACAGATACGCAGTATTTT
TRBD1,TRBJ2-1,TRBV11-2,NA,CASSFPLDRWEKQFF,TGTGCCAGCAGCTTTCCACTGGACAGGTGGGAAAAACAGTTCTTC
NA,TRBJ1-1,TRBV6-1,NA,CASSESRQTSEAFF,TGTGCCAGCAGTGAAAGTCGTCAGACATCAGAAGCTTTCTTT
TRBD2,TRBJ2-5,TRBV28,NA,CASSLLAGPRETQYF,TGTGCCAGCAGTTTATTAGCGGGACCCCGTGAGACCCAGTACTTC
NA,TRBJ1-2,TRBV7-9,NA,CASSFTESYGYTF,TGTGCCAGCAGCTTTACGGAGAGCTATGGCTACACCTTC
NA,TRBJ2-7,TRBV7-2,NA,CASSFGQFVEQYF,TGTGCCAGCAGCTTCGGACAGTTTGTCGAGCAGTACTTC
NA,TRBJ1-5,TRBV4-2,NA,CASSQDRTSNQPQHF,TGTGCCAGCAGCCAAGATAGGACAAGCAATCAGCCCCAGCATTTT
NA,TRBJ2-7,TRBV21-1,NA,CASSKTGTGTYEQYF,TGTGCCAGCAGCAAAACCGGGACAGGAACCTACGAGCAGTACTTC
NA,TRBJ2-7,TRBV7-8,NA,CASSQRELGQFSYEQYF,TGTGCCAGCAGCCAGAGGGAGTTGGGTCAGTTCTCCTACGAGCAGTACTTC
NA,TRBJ1-2,TRBV9,few,CASSVAPQAIYGYTF,TGTGCCAGCAGCGTAGCTCCGCAGGCGATATATGGCTACACCTTC
TRBD1,TRBJ1-2,TRBV2,few,CASSEDRARGGYTF,TGTGCCAGCAGTGAGGACAGGGCCAGAGGTGGCTACACCTTC
NA,TRBJ2-7,TRBV4-2,NA,CASSQVLAPSYEQYF,TGTGCCAGCAGCCAAGTGCTAGCGCCCTCCTACGAGCAGTACTTC
NA,TRBJ2-7,TRBV27,NA,CASSFSVGEQYF,TGTGCCAGCAGTTTTTCGGTCGGCGAGCAGTACTTC
TRBD2,TRBJ2-2,TRBV7-9,NA,CASSRLLAGVYTGELFF,TGTGCCAGCAGCCGATTACTAGCGGGAGTATATACCGGGGAGCTGTTTTTT
NA,TRBJ1-4,TRBV12-5,NA,CASGLRGVEKLFF,TGTGCTAGTGGTTTAAGGGGTGTCGAAAAACTGTTTTTT
TRBD1,TRBJ1-4,TRBV19,NA,CASSAESRPGTGEKLFF,TGTGCCAGTAGTGCCGAAAGCCGTCCCGGGACAGGGGAAAAACTGTTTTTT
TRBD1,TRBJ1-2,TRBV19,NA,CASSTQPTGTAYGYTF,TGTGCCAGTAGTACCCAACCTACCGGGACAGCCTATGGCTACACCTTC
TRBD2,TRBJ2-1,TRBV10-1,NA,CASSPVPSGGLSSYNEQFF,TGCGCCAGCAGCCCCGTTCCTAGCGGGGGGCTCAGCTCCTACAATGAGCAGTTCTTC
NA,TRBJ2-3,TRBV5-1,NA,CASSPRSAHIDTQYF,TGCGCCAGCAGCCCCCGGAGTGCTCACATAGATACGCAGTATTTT
TRBD2,TRBJ2-1,TRBV6-5,NA,CASSYYRLAGYNEQFF,TGTGCCAGCAGTTACTATCGCCTAGCGGGGTACAATGAGCAGTTCTTC
TRBD2,TRBJ2-1,TRBV7-2,few,CASRRLAGGSYNEQFF,TGTGCCAGCAGACGACTAGCGGGAGGATCCTACAATGAGCAGTTCTTC
NA,TRBJ2-2,TRBV7-6,NA,CASSSPIGSTGELFF,TGTGCCAGCAGCTCTCCCATCGGGTCGACCGGGGAGCTGTTTTTT
NA,TRBJ1-1,TRBV7-6,NA,CASSLALTPWNTEAFF,TGTGCCAGCAGCTTAGCGCTTACACCCTGGAACACTGAAGCTTTCTTT
NA,TRBJ1-2,TRBV7-2,NA,CASSLEGHSDGYTF,TGTGCCAGCAGCTTAGAAGGCCACAGTGATGGCTACACCTTC
NA,TRBJ1-2,TRBV9,once,CASSVAVDSNYGYTF,TGTGCCAGCAGCGTAGCGGTAGACAGTAACTATGGCTACACCTTC
NA,TRBJ2-2,TRBV14,few,CASSPVRTGELFF,TGTGCCAGCAGCCCGGTACGGACCGGGGAGCTGTTTTTT